This is a list of T cell receptor beta chains from one sample in a study of T-cell memory formation after mild COVID-19. In TCRdb, the 5' RACE reads were re-called with MiXCR into one record per CDR3 protein. The sample includes 540,000 or so distinct CDR3 sequences, approximately 20% seen only once; the top ten take under 15%. Sequencing was carried out using PBMCs or a T cell subset sorted from them (not recorded which). These receptors originate from an adult woman who had mild COVID-19 (a few samples of this study predate the infection). Cell type and time point are not known. Each CDR3 is given with its conserved first and last residue. D genes are given only for firm matches. The size entry is marked missing in some rows and otherwise reads once, few, many or a size class.

V	size	D	J	DNA	CDR3
TRBV19	.	.	TRBJ1-1	TGTGCCAGTAGTAAAGCCCGCCACAGGGAGGGCACTGAAGCTTTCTTT	CASSKARHREGTEAFF
TRBV2	few	.	TRBJ2-7	TGTGCCAGCAGTGAACTTACCCTCTACGAGCAGTACTTC	CASSELTLYEQYF
TRBV7-6	.	.	TRBJ2-2	TGTGCCAGCAGCGGACTACTGAACACCGGGGAGCTGTTTTTT	CASSGLLNTGELFF
TRBV10-2	.	.	TRBJ1-5	TGCGCCAGCAGTGAGTCCTACGAATGGGGGGGCGCGGGTCAGCCCCAGCATTTT	CASSESYEWGGAGQPQHF
TRBV4-1	.	.	TRBJ2-7	TGCGCCAGCAGCCCGGGGGTGAGCGGACCGCTTTTCGCGCAGTACTTC	CASSPGVSGPLFAQYF
TRBV29-1	.	.	TRBJ1-1	TGCAGCGTTAGGGGGGGGGCGATTAACACTGAAGCTTTCTTT	CSVRGGAINTEAFF
TRBV7-9	few	TRBD1	TRBJ2-7	TGTGCCAGCAGCTCCGGACAGGTGCTAGAGCAGTACTTC	CASSSGQVLEQYF
TRBV24-1	.	TRBD1	TRBJ2-2	TGTGCCACCAGTGATTTCAGGGGGCCCGGGGAGCTGTTTTTT	CATSDFRGPGELFF
TRBV4-2	.	.	TRBJ2-1	TGTGCCAGCAGCCAAGACACGGGATTCGCTAATGAGCAGTTCTTC	CASSQDTGFANEQFF
TRBV29-1	.	TRBD1	TRBJ1-2	TGCAGCGTTCTGGCCGGGACAGGGGTTTCTGCCGGCTATGGCTACACCTTC	CSVLAGTGVSAGYGYTF
TRBV10-3	once	.	TRBJ1-4	TGTGCCATCAGTGGGGGGGACGGCACAACTAATGAAAAACTGTTTTTT	CAISGGDGTTNEKLFF
TRBV6-2/TRBV6-3	few	.	TRBJ2-2	TGTGCCAGCAGTCTTCCAGGGGACACCGGGGAGCTGTTTTTT	CASSLPGDTGELFF
TRBV9	few	.	TRBJ2-1	TGTGCCAGCAGCGTAGTGCCGAATCGGAATGAGCAGTTCTTC	CASSVVPNRNEQFF
TRBV9	few	.	TRBJ1-1	TGTGCCAGCAGCGGCGGGGGCCTGAACACTGAAGCTTTCTTT	CASSGGGLNTEAFF
TRBV20-1	.	.	TRBJ2-7	TGCAGTGCTAAAGGGGCGTGGGCCTACGAGCAGTACTTC	CSAKGAWAYEQYF
TRBV6-6	.	.	TRBJ2-4	TGTGCCAGCAGTTTCCCAATGGCTCAGTGGGGCGGCAAAAACATTCAGTACTTC	CASSFPMAQWGGKNIQYF
TRBV24-1	few	.	TRBJ1-1	TGTGCCACCAGTGTCCCCCCACCGGGCCCTGGGAACACTGAAGCTTTCTTT	CATSVPPPGPGNTEAFF
TRBV27	few	TRBD1	TRBJ1-1	TGTGCCAGCAGTTATGATTGGGGAACAGGGGATTCTGAAGCTTTCTTT	CASSYDWGTGDSEAFF
TRBV18	many	.	TRBJ1-5	TGTGCCAGCTCACCGGCGCTCAATCAGCCCCAGCATTTT	CASSPALNQPQHF
TRBV18	.	.	TRBJ1-5	TGTGCCAGCTCTCCCCGCGAGGTGTACAGCAATCAGCCCCAGCATTTT	CASSPREVYSNQPQHF
TRBV29-1	.	TRBD1	TRBJ1-1	TGCAGCGTATACGGACAGGGATTGCGAAGGAACACTGAAGCTTTCTTT	CSVYGQGLRRNTEAFF
TRBV12-3/TRBV12-4	few	TRBD2	TRBJ2-1	TGTGCCAGCAGTTTAGGAGGGCGCGGGACTAGCTCCTACAATGAGCAGTTCTTC	CASSLGGRGTSSYNEQFF
TRBV29-1	few	.	TRBJ2-1	TGCAGCGTTGAAGACAGGGCGGGACCATACAATGAGCAGTTCTTC	CSVEDRAGPYNEQFF
TRBV20-1	.	.	TRBJ1-5	TGCAGTGCTAGAGTTCTTGGGGCTCAGCCCCAGCATTTT	CSARVLGAQPQHF
TRBV5-1	.	.	TRBJ2-1	TGCGCCAGCACCTCGGCGCGGGGGCTAACCTACAATGAGCAGTTCTTC	CASTSARGLTYNEQFF
TRBV3-1	.	.	TRBJ2-5	TGTGCCAGCAGCCCCCTACGGAGGATCCAAGAGACCCAGTACTTC	CASSPLRRIQETQYF
TRBV10-3	few	.	TRBJ2-5	TGTGCCATCAGTGGACTTGAGGGGGGGCTGGAGACCCAGTACTTC	CAISGLEGGLETQYF
TRBV23-1	few	.	TRBJ2-3	TGCGCCAGCATCATCCTTCACGGCACAGATACGCAGTATTTT	CASIILHGTDTQYF
TRBV20-1	few	TRBD2	TRBJ2-7	TGCAGTGCTAGGAGGGCGGGAGTTGCTAACGAGCAGTACTTC	CSARRAGVANEQYF
TRBV7-3	few	.	TRBJ2-1	TGTGCCAGCAGCTTAGGTGTGGGGGCGGAGGAGCAGTTCTTC	CASSLGVGAEEQFF
TRBV7-8	.	.	TRBJ2-1	TGTGCCAGCACCCGGGCGGGCGCCTCCTACAATGAGCAGTTCTTC	CASTRAGASYNEQFF
TRBV5-5	.	.	TRBJ1-2	TGTGCCAGCAGCTGGGGGGGCGACTATGGCTACACCTTC	CASSWGGDYGYTF
TRBV7-9	.	.	TRBJ1-5	TGTGCCAGCAGCTTAATCTCGGGGCGAGACGGTAGCAATCAGCCCCAGCATTTT	CASSLISGRDGSNQPQHF
TRBV5-1	few	TRBD2	TRBJ2-1	TGCGCCAGCAGCTTCGGTAGCGGGAGGGCCCCCGGCAATGAGCAGTTCTTC	CASSFGSGRAPGNEQFF
TRBV19	few	.	TRBJ2-7	TGTGCCAGTAGTATCGGGGGCAACGAGCAGTACTTC	CASSIGGNEQYF
TRBV29-1	.	TRBD2	TRBJ2-6	TGCAGCGTCAGAACTAGCGGGAGGACAGGAGCCAACGTCCTGACTTTC	CSVRTSGRTGANVLTF
TRBV25-1	few	.	TRBJ2-5	TGTGCCAGCAGTGAATGGCAGGGACAAGAGACCCAGTACTTC	CASSEWQGQETQYF
TRBV4-1	.	.	TRBJ2-7	TGCGCCAGCAGCCAATGGTCGGCAGGGGGGAGCGAGCAGTACTTC	CASSQWSAGGSEQYF
TRBV20-1	few	TRBD1	TRBJ1-2	TGCAGTGCTTTGGGACAGGTCCCTAACTATGGCTACACCTTC	CSALGQVPNYGYTF
TRBV4-1	.	.	TRBJ2-1	TGCGCCAGCAGCCGTTCTTGGACAGTTTCCCTCTACAATGAGCAGTTCTTC	CASSRSWTVSLYNEQFF
TRBV7-9	few	TRBD2	TRBJ2-3	TGTGCCAGCAGCTACGGAGCGGGGGCCGGTGATACGCAGTATTTT	CASSYGAGAGDTQYF
TRBV15	few	TRBD1	TRBJ2-7	TGTGCCACCAGCGCCGGGACAGGGTACGAGCAGTACTTC	CATSAGTGYEQYF
TRBV24-1	.	.	TRBJ2-1	TGTGCCACCAGCGGAGGGGGCTTCCCCTACAATGAGCAGTTCTTC	CATSGGGFPYNEQFF
TRBV30	few	.	TRBJ2-5	TGTGCCTGTCTTACCCAAGAGACCCAGTACTTC	CACLTQETQYF
TRBV10-3	few	.	TRBJ2-5	TGTGCCATCAGTGAGGCGGGGATAGAGACCCAGTACTTC	CAISEAGIETQYF
TRBV20-1	few	TRBD1	TRBJ1-3	TGCAGTGCTAGGAAGGACAGGGGAACTGGAAACACCATATATTTT	CSARKDRGTGNTIYF
TRBV18	.	.	TRBJ2-3	TGTGCCAGCTCATTACAAGCCCCACCTCGAGATACGCAGTATTTT	CASSLQAPPRDTQYF
TRBV12-3/TRBV12-4	.	.	TRBJ2-5	TGTGCCAGCAGATACAGGGCGGAGACCCAGTACTTC	CASRYRAETQYF
TRBV28	few	TRBD1	TRBJ1-1	TGTGCCAGCAAGGGGACAGGGGGGGTGAACACTGAAGCTTTCTTT	CASKGTGGVNTEAFF
TRBV20-1	many	TRBD1	TRBJ1-2	TGCAGTGCTACCGTGGGGACAGCTTTATACTATGGCTACACCTTC	CSATVGTALYYGYTF
TRBV5-1	.	.	TRBJ2-7	TGCGCCAGCAGCTTAGATCCGACAGACACTTCCTACGAGCAGTACTTC	CASSLDPTDTSYEQYF
TRBV25-1	many	.	TRBJ1-1	TGTGCCAGCAGTGCTCGGACAGTCCTGGCGAACACTGAAGCTTTCTTT	CASSARTVLANTEAFF
TRBV10-3	.	.	TRBJ2-5	TGTGCCATCGCCCAACTGGGGGCCGGGGAGACCCAGTACTTC	CAIAQLGAGETQYF
TRBV12-3/TRBV12-4	few	TRBD1	TRBJ2-5	TGTGCCAGCAGTCCCGGGACAGGGGGCGGAGAGACCCAGTACTTC	CASSPGTGGGETQYF
TRBV6-6	.	.	TRBJ2-7	TGTGCCAGCAGTTATGTCGCATTCTACGAGCAGTACTTC	CASSYVAFYEQYF
TRBV20-1	.	TRBD1	TRBJ2-5	TGCAGTGCTAGAGTAGACCAGGGGGCTTGGGAGACCCAGTACTTC	CSARVDQGAWETQYF
TRBV6-5	.	TRBD2	TRBJ2-3	TGTGCCAGCAAGGTAACGAGCGGGAGCATCACGCAGTATTTT	CASKVTSGSITQYF